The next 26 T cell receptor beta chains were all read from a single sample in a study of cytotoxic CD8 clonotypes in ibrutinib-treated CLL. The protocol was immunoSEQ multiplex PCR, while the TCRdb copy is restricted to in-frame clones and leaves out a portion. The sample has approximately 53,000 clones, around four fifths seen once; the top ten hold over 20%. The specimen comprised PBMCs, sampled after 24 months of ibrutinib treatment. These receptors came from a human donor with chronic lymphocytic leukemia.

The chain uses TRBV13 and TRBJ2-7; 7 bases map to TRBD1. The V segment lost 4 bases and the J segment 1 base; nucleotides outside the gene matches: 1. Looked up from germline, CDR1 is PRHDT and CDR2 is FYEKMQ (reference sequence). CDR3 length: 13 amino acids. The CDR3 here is CASSSRGSYEQYF. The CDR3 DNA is TGTGCCAGCAGCTCCAGGGGGTCCTACGAGCAGTACTTC.

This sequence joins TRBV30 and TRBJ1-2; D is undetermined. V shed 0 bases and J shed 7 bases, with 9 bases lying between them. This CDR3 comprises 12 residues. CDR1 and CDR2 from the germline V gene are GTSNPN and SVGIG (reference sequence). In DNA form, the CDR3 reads TGTGCCTGGAGTGTACCGGGAGGTGGCTACACCTTC. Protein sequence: CAWSVPGGGYTF.

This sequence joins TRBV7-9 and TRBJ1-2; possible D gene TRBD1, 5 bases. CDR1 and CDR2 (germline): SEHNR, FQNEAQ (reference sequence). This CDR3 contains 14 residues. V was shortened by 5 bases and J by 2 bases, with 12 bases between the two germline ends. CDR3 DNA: TGTGCCAGCAGCCCAACGACAGTCAACTATGGCTACACCTTC. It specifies CASSPTTVNYGYTF. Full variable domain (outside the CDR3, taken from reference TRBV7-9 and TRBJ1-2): DTGVSQNPRHKITKRGQNVTFRCDPISEHNRLYWYRQTLGQGPEFLTYFQNEAQLEKSRLLSDRFSAERPKGSFSTLEIQRTEQGDSAMYLCASSPTTVNYGYTFGSGTRLTVV.

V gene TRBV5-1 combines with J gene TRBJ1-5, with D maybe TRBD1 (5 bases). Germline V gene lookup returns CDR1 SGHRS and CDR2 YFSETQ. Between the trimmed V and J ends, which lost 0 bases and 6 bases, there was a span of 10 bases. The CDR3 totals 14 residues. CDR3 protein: CASSLGGESQPQHF. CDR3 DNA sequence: TGCGCCAGCAGCTTGGGGGGGGAGAGTCAGCCCCAGCATTTT.

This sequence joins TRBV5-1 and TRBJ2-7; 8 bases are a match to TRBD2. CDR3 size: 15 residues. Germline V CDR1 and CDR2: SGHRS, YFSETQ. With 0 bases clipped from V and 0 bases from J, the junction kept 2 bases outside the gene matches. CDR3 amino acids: CASSLVAGSSYEQYF. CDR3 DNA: TGCGCCAGCAGCTTGGTAGCGGGGAGCTCCTACGAGCAGTACTTC.

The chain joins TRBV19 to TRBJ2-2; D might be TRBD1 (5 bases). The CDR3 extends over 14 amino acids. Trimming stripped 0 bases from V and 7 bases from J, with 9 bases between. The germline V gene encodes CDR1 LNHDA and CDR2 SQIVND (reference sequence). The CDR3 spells CASSIDRVGGELFF. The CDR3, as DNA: TGTGCCAGTAGTATAGACAGGGTCGGCGGGGAGCTGTTTTTT.

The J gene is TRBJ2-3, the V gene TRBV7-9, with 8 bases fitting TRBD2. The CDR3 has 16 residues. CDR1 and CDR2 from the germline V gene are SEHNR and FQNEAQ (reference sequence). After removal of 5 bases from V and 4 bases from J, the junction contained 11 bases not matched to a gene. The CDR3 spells CASSAAGSGGSDTQYF. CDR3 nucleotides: TGTGCCAGCAGCGCCGCCGGGAGCGGGGGATCAGATACGCAGTATTTT.

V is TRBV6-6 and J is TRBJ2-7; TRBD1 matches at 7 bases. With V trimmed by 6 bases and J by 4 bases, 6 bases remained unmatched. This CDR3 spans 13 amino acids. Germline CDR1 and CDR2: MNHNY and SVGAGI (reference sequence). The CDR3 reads CASSPGTEYEQYF. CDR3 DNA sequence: TGTGCCAGCAGCCCCGGGACAGAGTACGAGCAGTACTTC.

CDR3 region: CASTDAAAGVQYF. In DNA form, the CDR3 reads TGTGCCAGCACGGATGCGGCTGCTGGAGTGCAGTATTTT. The chain carries TRBV14 and TRBJ2-3; D call uncertain. Germline CDR1 SGHDN, CDR2 FVKESK. This CDR3 spans 13 amino acids. Trimming shortened V by 7 bases and J by 11 bases, and 19 bases separated the two germline ends.

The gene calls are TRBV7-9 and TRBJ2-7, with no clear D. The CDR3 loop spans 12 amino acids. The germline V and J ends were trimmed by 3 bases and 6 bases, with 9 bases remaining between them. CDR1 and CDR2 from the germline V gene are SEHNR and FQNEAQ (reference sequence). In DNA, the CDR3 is TGTGCCAGCAGCTTCGAGTCTGGCGAGCAGTACTTC. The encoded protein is CASSFESGEQYF.

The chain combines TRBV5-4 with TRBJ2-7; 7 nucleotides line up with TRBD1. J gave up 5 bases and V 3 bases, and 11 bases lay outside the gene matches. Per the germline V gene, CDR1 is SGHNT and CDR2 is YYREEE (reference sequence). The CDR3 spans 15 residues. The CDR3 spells CASSSMTGWEDEQYF. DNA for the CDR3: TGTGCCAGCAGCTCTATGACAGGGTGGGAAGACGAGCAGTACTTC. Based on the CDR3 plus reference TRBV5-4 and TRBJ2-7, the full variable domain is ETGVTQSPTHLIKTRGQQVTLRCSSQSGHNTVSWYQQALGQGPQFIFQYYREEENGRGNFPPRFSGLQFPNYSSELNVNALELDDSALYLCASSSMTGWEDEQYFGPGTRLTVT.

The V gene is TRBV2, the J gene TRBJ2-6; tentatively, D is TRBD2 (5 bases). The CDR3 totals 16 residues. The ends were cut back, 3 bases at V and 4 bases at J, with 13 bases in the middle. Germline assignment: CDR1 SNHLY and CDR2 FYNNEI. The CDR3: CASSERVPAGANVLTF. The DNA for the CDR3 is TGTGCCAGCAGTGAGCGGGTCCCCGCCGGGGCCAACGTCCTGACTTTC.

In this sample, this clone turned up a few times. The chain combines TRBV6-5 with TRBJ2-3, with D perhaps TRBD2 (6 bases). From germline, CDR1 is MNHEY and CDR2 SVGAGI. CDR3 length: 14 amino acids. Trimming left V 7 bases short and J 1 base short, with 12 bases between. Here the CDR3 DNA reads TGTGCCAGCACCAAAGCGGGCCGCACAGATACGCAGTATTTT. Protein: CASTKAGRTDTQYF.

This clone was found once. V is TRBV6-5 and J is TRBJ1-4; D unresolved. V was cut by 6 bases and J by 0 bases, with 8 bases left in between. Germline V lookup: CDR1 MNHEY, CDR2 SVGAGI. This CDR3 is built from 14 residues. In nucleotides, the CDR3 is TGTGCCAGCAGGATGGTTGCAACTAATGAAAAACTGTTTTTT. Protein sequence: CASRMVATNEKLFF.

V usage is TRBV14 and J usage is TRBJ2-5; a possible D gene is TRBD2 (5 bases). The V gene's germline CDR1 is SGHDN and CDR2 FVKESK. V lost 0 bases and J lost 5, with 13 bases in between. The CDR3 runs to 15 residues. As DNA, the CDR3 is TGTGCCAGCAGCCAAGATTTCCGGGAAGCGGAGACCCAGTACTTC. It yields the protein CASSQDFREAETQYF.

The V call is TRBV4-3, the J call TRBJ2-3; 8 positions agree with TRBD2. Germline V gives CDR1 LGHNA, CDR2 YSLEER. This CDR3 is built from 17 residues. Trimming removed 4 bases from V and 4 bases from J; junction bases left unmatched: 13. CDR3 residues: CASSLGGSSGTPDTQYF. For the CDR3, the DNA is TGCGCCAGCAGCCTCGGCGGGAGTAGCGGGACTCCAGATACGCAGTATTTT.

The CDR3 bases are TGTGCCAGCAGCGTAGGGGGCTACTCCTACGAGCAGTACTTC. Its protein is CASSVGGYSYEQYF. V and J are TRBV9 and TRBJ2-7; possibly TRBD1 for D (5 bases). The V and J ends lost 0 bases and 0 bases respectively, with 7 bases between them. The CDR3 is 14 residues long. CDR1 is SGDLS and CDR2 is YYNGEE in the germline V gene.

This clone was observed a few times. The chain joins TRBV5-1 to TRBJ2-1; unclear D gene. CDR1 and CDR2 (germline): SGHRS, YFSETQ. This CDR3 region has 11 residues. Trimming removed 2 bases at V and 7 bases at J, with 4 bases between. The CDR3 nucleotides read TGCGCCAGCAGCTTTGTGAATGAGCAGTTCTTC. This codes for CASSFVNEQFF.

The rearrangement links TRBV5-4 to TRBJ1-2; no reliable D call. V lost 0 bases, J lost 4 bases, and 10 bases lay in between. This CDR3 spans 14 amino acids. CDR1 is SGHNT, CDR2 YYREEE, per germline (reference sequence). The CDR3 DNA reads TGTGCCAGCAGCTTGGAAAGGGAGTCCTATGGCTACACCTTC. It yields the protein CASSLERESYGYTF.

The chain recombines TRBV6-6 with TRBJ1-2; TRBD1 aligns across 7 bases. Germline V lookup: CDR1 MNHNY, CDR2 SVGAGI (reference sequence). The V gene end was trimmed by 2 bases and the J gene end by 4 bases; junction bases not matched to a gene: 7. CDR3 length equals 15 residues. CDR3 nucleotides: TGTGCCAGCAGTTACACCCGGGACAGCCCCTATGGCTACACCTTC. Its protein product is CASSYTRDSPYGYTF.

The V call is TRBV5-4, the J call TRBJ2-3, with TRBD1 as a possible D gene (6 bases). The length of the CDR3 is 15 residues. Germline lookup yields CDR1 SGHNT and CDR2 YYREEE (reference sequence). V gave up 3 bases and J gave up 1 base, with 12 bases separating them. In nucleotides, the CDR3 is TGTGCCAGCAGCTCGACAGGAAAGGGCACAGATACGCAGTATTTT. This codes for CASSSTGKGTDTQYF. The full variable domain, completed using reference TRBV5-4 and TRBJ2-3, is ETGVTQSPTHLIKTRGQQVTLRCSSQSGHNTVSWYQQALGQGPQFIFQYYREEENGRGNFPPRFSGLQFPNYSSELNVNALELDDSALYLCASSSTGKGTDTQYFGPGTRLTVL.

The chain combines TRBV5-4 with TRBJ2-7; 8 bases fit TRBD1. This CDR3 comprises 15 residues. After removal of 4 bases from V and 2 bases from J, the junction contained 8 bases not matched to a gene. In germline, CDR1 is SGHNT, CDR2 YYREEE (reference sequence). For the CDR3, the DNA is TGTGCCAGCAGCCGCGACAGGGGAAGAACCTACGAGCAGTACTTC. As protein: CASSRDRGRTYEQYF.

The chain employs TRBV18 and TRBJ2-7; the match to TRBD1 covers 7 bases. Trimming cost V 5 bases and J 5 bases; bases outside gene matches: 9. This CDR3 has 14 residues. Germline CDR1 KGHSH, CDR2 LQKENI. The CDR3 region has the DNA TGTGCCAGCTCAAAAGGGGGCGCTTCCCACGAGCAGTACTTC. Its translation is CASSKGGASHEQYF. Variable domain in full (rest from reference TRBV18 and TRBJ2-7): NAGVMQNPRHLVRRRGQEARLRCSPMKGHSHVYWYRQLPEEGLKFMVYLQKENIIDESGMPKERFSAEFPKEGPSILRIQQVVRGDSAAYFCASSKGGASHEQYFGPGTRLTVT.

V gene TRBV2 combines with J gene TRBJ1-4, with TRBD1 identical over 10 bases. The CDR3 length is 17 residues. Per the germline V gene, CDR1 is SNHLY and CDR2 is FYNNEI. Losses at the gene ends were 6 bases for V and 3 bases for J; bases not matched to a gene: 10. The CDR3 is CASSGSPGTGANEKLFF. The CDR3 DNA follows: TGTGCCAGCAGCGGAAGTCCCGGGACAGGGGCTAATGAAAAACTGTTTTTT. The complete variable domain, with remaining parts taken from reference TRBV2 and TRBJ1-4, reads EPEVTQTPSHQVTQMGQEVILRCVPISNHLYFYWYRQILGQKVEFLVSFYNNEISEKSEIFDDQFSVERPDGSNFTLKIRSTKLEDSAMYFCASSGSPGTGANEKLFFGSGTQLSVL.

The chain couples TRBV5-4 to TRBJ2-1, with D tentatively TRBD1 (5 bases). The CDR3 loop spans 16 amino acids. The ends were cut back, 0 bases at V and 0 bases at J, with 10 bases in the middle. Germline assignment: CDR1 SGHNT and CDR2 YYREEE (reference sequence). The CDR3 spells CASSLAGRASYNEQFF. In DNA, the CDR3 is TGTGCCAGCAGCTTGGCAGGCAGGGCCTCCTACAATGAGCAGTTCTTC.

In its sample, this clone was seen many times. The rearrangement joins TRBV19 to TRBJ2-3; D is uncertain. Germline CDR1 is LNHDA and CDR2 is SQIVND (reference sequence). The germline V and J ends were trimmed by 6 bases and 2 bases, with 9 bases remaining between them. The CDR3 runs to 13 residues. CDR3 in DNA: TGTGCCAGTAGCGGACGGCACACAGATACGCAGTATTTT. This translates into CASSGRHTDTQYF.